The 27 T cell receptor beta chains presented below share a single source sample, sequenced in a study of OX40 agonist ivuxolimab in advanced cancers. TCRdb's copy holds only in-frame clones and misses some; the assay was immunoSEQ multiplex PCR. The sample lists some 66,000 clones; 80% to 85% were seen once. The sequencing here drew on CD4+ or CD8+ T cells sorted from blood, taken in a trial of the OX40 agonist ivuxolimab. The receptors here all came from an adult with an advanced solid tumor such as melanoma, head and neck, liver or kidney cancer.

The CDR3 sequence is CASAQGNEQYF. DNA for the CDR3: TGCGCCAGCGCACAGGGAAACGAGCAGTACTTC. The genes are TRBV10-2 and TRBJ2-7; D is possibly TRBD1 (6 bases). From germline, CDR1 is WSHSY and CDR2 SAAADI. CDR3 length: 11 amino acids. V was trimmed by 8 bases and J by 5 bases, leaving 10 bases between them.

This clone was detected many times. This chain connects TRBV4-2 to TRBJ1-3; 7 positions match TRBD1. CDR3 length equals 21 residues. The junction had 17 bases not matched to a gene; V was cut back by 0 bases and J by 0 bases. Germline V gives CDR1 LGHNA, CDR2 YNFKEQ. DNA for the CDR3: TGTGCCAGCAGCCAAGAAAAGGGGGCTGCGGGCAGGCTCAGCTCTGGAAACACCATATATTTT. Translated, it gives CASSQEKGAAGRLSSGNTIYF.

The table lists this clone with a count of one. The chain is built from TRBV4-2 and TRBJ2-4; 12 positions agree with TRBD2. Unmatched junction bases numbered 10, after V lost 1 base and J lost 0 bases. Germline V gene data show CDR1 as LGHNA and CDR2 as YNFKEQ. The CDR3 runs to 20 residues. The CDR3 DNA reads TGTGCCAGCAGCCAAGTCGGGGGACTAGCGGGTCAACTAGCCAAAAACATTCAGTACTTC. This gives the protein CASSQVGGLAGQLAKNIQYF.

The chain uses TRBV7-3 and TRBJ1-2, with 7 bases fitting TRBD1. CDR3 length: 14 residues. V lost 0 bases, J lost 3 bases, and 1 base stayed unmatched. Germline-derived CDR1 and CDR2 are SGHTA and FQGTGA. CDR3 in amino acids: CASSLTTGDYGYTF. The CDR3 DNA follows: TGTGCCAGCAGCTTAACTACAGGGGACTATGGCTACACCTTC.

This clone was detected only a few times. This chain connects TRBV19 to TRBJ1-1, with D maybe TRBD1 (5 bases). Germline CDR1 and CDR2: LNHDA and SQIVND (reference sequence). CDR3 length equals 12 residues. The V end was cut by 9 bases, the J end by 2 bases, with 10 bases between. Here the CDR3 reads CASVRTNTEAFF. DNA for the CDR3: TGTGCCAGCGTAAGGACAAACACTGAAGCTTTCTTT.

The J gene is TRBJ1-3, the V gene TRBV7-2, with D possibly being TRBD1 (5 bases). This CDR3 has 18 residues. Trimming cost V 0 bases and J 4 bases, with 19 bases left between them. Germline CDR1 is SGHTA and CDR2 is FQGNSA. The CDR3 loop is CASSLAHYGTAPGNTIYF. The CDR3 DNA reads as TGTGCCAGCAGCTTAGCGCATTACGGGACGGCGCCGGGAAACACCATATATTTT.

CDR3 amino acids: CASSFLGDHSNQPQHF. Written as DNA, the CDR3 is TGTGCCAGCAGTTTCCTGGGGGACCATAGCAATCAGCCCCAGCATTTT. The rearrangement joins TRBV28 to TRBJ1-5; weak D call: TRBD1 (5 bases). V dropped 3 bases and J dropped 0 bases, with 12 bases sitting between them. The CDR3 spans 16 residues. Germline V lookup: CDR1 MDHEN, CDR2 SYDVKM.

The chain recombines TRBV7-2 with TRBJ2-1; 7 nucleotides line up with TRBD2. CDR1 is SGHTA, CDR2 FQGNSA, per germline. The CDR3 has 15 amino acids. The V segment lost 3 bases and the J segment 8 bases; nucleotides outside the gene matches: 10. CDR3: CASSFVAGDWDEQFF. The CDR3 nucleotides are TGTGCCAGCAGCTTCGTGGCGGGAGATTGGGATGAGCAGTTCTTC.

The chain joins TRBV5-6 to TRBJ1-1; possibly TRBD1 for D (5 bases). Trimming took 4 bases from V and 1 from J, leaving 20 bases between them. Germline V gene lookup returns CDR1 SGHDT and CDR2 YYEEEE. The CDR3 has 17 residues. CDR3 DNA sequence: TGTGCCAGCAGCGCAAAGGGGAGGGGTCAGCGGAACACTGAAGCTTTCTTT. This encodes CASSAKGRGQRNTEAFF.

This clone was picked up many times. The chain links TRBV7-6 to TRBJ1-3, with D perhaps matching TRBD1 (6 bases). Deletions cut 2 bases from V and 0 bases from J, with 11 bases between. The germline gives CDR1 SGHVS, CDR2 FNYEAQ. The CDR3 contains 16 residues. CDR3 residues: CASSLMRGSSGNTIYF. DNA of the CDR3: TGTGCCAGCAGCTTAATGAGGGGGTCCTCTGGAAACACCATATATTTT.

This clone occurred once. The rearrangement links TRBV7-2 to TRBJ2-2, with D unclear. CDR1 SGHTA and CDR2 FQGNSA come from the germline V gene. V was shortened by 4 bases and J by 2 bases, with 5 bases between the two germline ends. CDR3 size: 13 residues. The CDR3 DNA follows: TGTGCCAGCAGCTCGCTAAACACCGGGGAGCTGTTTTTT. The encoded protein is CASSSLNTGELFF.

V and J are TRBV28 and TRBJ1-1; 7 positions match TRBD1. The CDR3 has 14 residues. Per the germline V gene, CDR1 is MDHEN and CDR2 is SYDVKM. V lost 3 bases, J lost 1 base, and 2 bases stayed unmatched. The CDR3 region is CASSFQGGNTEAFF. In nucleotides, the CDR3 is TGTGCCAGCAGTTTCCAGGGGGGGAACACTGAAGCTTTCTTT.

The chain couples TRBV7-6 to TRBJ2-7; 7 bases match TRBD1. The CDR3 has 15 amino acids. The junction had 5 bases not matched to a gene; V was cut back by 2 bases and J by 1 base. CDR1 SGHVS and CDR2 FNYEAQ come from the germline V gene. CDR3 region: CASSLYTGASYEQYF. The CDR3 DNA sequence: TGTGCCAGCAGCTTATATACAGGGGCGTCCTACGAGCAGTACTTC.

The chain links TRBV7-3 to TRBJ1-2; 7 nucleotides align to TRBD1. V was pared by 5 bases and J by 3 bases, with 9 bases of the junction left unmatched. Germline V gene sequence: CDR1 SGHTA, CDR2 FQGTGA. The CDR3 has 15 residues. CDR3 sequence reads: CASSPQGGGHYGYTF. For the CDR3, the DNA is TGTGCCAGCAGCCCCCAGGGGGGGGGCCACTATGGCTACACCTTC.

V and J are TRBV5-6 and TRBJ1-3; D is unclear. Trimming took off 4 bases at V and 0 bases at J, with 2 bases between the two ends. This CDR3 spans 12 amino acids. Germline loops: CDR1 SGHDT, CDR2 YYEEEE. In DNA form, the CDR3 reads TGTGCCAGCAGCCTCTCTGGAAACACCATATATTTT. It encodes CASSLSGNTIYF.

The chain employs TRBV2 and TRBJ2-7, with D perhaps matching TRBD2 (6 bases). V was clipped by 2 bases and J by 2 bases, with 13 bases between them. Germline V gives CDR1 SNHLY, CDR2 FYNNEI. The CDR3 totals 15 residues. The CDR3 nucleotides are TGTGCCAGCAGTGAATCCGGGAGCCAGGCCTACGAGCAGTACTTC. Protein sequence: CASSESGSQAYEQYF. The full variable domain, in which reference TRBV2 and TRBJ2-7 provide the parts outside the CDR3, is EPEVTQTPSHQVTQMGQEVILRCVPISNHLYFYWYRQILGQKVEFLVSFYNNEISEKSEIFDDQFSVERPDGSNFTLKIRSTKLEDSAMYFCASSESGSQAYEQYFGPGTRLTVT.

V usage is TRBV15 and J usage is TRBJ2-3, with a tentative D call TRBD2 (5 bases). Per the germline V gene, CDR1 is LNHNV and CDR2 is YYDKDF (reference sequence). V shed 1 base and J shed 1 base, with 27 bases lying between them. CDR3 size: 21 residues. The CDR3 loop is CATSRVALSRSGSPRTDTQYF. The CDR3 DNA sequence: TGTGCCACCAGCAGAGTAGCTCTTTCCCGCTCGGGGAGCCCCCGCACAGATACGCAGTATTTT.

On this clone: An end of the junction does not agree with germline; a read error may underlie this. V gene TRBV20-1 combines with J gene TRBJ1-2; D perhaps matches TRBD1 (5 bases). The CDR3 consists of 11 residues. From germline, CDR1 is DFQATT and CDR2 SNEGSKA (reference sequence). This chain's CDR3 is CSASAPGSGLF. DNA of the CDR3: TGCAGTGCTAGTGCCCCGGGGTCAGGGCTCTTC.

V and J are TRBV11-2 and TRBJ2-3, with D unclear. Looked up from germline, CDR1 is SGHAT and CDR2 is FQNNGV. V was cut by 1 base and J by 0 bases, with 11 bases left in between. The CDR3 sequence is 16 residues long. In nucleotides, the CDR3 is TGTGCCAGCAGCTTAGGAATCAGCGTCAGCACAGATACGCAGTATTTT. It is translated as CASSLGISVSTDTQYF. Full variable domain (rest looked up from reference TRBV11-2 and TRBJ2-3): EAGVAQSPRYKIIEKRQSVAFWCNPISGHATLYWYQQILGQGPKLLIQFQNNGVVDDSQLPKDRFSAERLKGVDSTLKIQPAKLEDSAVYLCASSLGISVSTDTQYFGPGTRLTVL.

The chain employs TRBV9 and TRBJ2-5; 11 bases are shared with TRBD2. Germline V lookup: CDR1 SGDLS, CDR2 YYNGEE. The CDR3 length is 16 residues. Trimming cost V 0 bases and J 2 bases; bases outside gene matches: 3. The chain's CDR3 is CASSVGLAGKQETQYF. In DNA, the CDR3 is TGTGCCAGCAGCGTAGGACTAGCGGGGAAACAAGAGACCCAGTACTTC.

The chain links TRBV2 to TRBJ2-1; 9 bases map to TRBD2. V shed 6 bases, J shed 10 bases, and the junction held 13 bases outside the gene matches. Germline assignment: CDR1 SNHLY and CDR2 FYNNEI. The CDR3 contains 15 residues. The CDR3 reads CASSLEASGKHEQFF. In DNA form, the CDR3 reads TGTGCCAGCAGCCTGGAGGCTAGCGGGAAACACGAGCAGTTCTTC.

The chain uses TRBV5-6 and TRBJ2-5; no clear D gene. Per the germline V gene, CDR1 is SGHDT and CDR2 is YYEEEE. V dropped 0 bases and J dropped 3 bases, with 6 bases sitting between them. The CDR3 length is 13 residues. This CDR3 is CASSLVAKETQYF. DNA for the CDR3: TGTGCCAGCAGCTTGGTAGCAAAAGAGACCCAGTACTTC.

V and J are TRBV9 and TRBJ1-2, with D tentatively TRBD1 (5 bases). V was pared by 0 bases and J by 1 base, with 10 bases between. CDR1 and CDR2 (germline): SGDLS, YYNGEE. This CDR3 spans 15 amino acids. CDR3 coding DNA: TGTGCCAGCAGCGTAGGGGGCCAAAGTAACTATGGCTACACCTTC. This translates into CASSVGGQSNYGYTF.

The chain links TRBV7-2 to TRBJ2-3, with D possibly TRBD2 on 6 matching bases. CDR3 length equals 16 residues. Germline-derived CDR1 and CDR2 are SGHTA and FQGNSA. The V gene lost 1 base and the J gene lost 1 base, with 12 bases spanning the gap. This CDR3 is CASSLDGASGTDTQYF. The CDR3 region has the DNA TGTGCCAGCAGCTTAGACGGGGCTAGCGGCACAGATACGCAGTATTTT.

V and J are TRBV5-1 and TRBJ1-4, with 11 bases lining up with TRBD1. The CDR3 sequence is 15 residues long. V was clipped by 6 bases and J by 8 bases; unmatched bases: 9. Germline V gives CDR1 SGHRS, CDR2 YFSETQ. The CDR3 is CASTSGQGVGEKLFF. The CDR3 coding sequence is TGCGCCAGCACCTCGGGACAGGGGGTTGGCGAAAAACTGTTTTTT.

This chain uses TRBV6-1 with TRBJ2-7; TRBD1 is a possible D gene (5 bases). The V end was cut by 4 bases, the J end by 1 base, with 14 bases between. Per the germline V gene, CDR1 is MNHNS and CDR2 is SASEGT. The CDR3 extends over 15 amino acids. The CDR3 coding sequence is TGTGCCAGCAGTGGATTTGGGGCAGCTTCCTACGAGCAGTACTTC. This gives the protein CASSGFGAASYEQYF.

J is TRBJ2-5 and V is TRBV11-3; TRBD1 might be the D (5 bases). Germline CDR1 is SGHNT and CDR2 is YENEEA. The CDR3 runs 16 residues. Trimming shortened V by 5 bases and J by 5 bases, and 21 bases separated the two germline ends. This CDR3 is CASSLGAGRLGETQYF. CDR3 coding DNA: TGTGCCAGCAGCCTAGGGGCCGGACGACTTGGGGAGACCCAGTACTTC. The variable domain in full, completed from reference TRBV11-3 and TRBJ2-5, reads EAGVVQSPRYKIIEKKQPVAFWCNPISGHNTLYWYLQNLGQGPELLIRYENEEAVDDSQLPKDRFSAERLKGVDSTLKIQPAELGDSAVYLCASSLGAGRLGETQYFGPGTRLLVL.